The rows below give T cell receptor beta chains drawn from one sample of a study of somatic mutations in cytotoxic T cells in rheumatoid arthritis. The table came from immunoSEQ multiplex PCR; TCRdb's copy has only in-frame clones and leaves some out. The data hold approximately 7,400 clones, with approximately 86% observed a single time. Sequencing was carried out using CD8+ T cells sorted from blood. The receptors shown here come from a man between 35 and 55 years old with rheumatoid arthritis. The CDR3 runs from the conserved cysteine through the conserved F or W. D genes are given only for firm matches. Where a row states a size, it is once, few, many or the class of an expanded clone; other rows omit it.

j_call clone_size v_call d_call cdr3_aa cdr3_nt
TRBJ1-2 NA TRBV7-2 NA CASSLNRDIPYGYTF TGTGCCAGCAGCTTGAACCGGGACATACCCTATGGCTACACCTTC
TRBJ1-2 once TRBV7-2 TRBD1 CASSPGTGRAFNYGYTF TGTGCCAGCAGCCCCGGGACAGGGAGGGCCTTTAACTATGGCTACACCTTC
TRBJ1-6 NA TRBV6-1 NA CASSEIEGVSPLHF TGTGCCAGCAGTGAAATTGAGGGGGTCTCACCCCTCCACTTT
TRBJ1-5 NA TRBV5-8 NA CASSLVGVDSNQPQHF TGTGCCAGCAGCTTGGTCGGGGTAGATAGCAATCAGCCCCAGCATTTT
TRBJ1-5 NA TRBV9 TRBD1 CASSRTGGQSQPQHF TGTGCCAGCAGCCGGACAGGGGGGCAGAGTCAGCCCCAGCATTTT
TRBJ2-3 NA TRBV7-2 TRBD2 CASSLGTSGAGDTQYF TGTGCCAGCAGCTTAGGAACTAGCGGGGCGGGAGATACGCAGTATTTT
TRBJ1-1 NA TRBV14 NA CASSYGGSTEAFF TGTGCCAGCAGCTATGGAGGGAGCACTGAAGCTTTCTTT
TRBJ1-6 NA TRBV28 NA CASSFSREGSSYNSPLHF TGTGCCAGCAGTTTTAGCAGGGAGGGTAGCTCCTATAATTCACCCCTCCACTTT
TRBJ1-4 NA TRBV2 NA CASSEFGAGKEKLFF TGTGCCAGCAGTGAATTTGGGGCGGGAAAAGAAAAACTGTTTTTT
TRBJ1-1 NA TRBV7-8 NA CASSRGTLTNTEAFF TGTGCCAGCAGCAGGGGGACACTTACGAACACTGAAGCTTTCTTT
TRBJ2-7 NA TRBV7-6 NA CASSPEIGYEQYF TGTGCCAGCAGCCCGGAGATTGGCTACGAGCAGTACTTC
TRBJ2-2 NA TRBV11-2 NA CASSPVNTGELFF TGTGCCAGCAGCCCCGTTAACACCGGGGAGCTGTTTTTT
TRBJ2-1 NA TRBV6-5 NA CASSTPNEQFF TGTGCCAGCTCAACTCCGAATGAGCAGTTCTTC
TRBJ1-3 NA TRBV13 TRBD1 CASSSGTAGNTIYF TGTGCCAGCAGCTCCGGGACAGCTGGAAACACCATATATTTT
TRBJ2-1 NA TRBV27 TRBD2 CASSWSGGETYNEQFF TGTGCCAGCAGTTGGTCCGGGGGGGAGACATACAATGAGCAGTTCTTC
TRBJ2-7 NA TRBV7-9 NA CASSLVTGPSSYEQYF TGTGCCAGCAGCTTAGTTACAGGGCCGAGCTCCTACGAGCAGTACTTC
TRBJ1-1 once TRBV6-5 NA CASSYGTYGEAFF TGTGCCAGCAGTTACGGGACATATGGTGAAGCTTTCTTT
TRBJ2-7 NA TRBV10-3 TRBD2 CAISESGAGGPYEQYF TGTGCCATCAGTGAGTCGGGAGCGGGGGGCCCCTACGAGCAGTACTTC
TRBJ2-3 NA TRBV6-1 TRBD2 CATSWTSGSTDTQYF TGTGCCACCTCTTGGACTAGCGGTAGCACAGATACGCAGTATTTT
TRBJ2-1 NA TRBV19 NA CASSLGLLDGNEQFF TGTGCCAGTAGCTTGGGACTCTTAGATGGGAATGAGCAGTTCTTC
TRBJ2-1 few TRBV14 TRBD1 CASSHPTGGSYNEQFF TGTGCCAGCAGCCACCCGACAGGGGGATCCTACAATGAGCAGTTCTTC
TRBJ2-1 NA TRBV5-6 NA CASSLQPTGSFSLHDEQFF TGTGCCAGCAGCTTGCAGCCGACAGGATCTTTCTCCCTTCACGATGAGCAGTTCTTC
TRBJ1-5 NA TRBV19 NA CASSIGNPYQPQHF TGTGCCAGTAGTATCGGGAACCCATATCAGCCCCAGCATTTT
TRBJ2-1 once TRBV11-2 TRBD2 CASSVTSGGAFYNEQFF TGTGCCAGCAGCGTCACTAGCGGGGGGGCTTTCTACAATGAGCAGTTCTTC
TRBJ2-7 NA TRBV5-5 NA CASSLWTTYEQYF TGTGCCAGCAGCCTCTGGACTACCTACGAGCAGTACTTC
TRBJ1-3 NA TRBV7-9 TRBD1 CASSLQNRQGGSGNTIYF TGTGCCAGCAGCCTTCAGAATCGACAGGGTGGGTCTGGAAACACCATATATTTT
TRBJ2-3 NA TRBV7-9 TRBD2 CASSLGSGGAMWDTQYF TGTGCCAGCAGCTTAGGTAGCGGGGGGGCCATGTGGGATACGCAGTATTTT
TRBJ2-5 once TRBV29-1 TRBD2 CSVGTSGELGETQYF TGCAGCGTTGGGACTAGCGGGGAACTAGGGGAGACCCAGTACTTC
TRBJ2-1 NA TRBV28 TRBD2 CASSLVAGGRSGEQFF TGTGCCAGCAGTTTAGTAGCGGGGGGGCGATCCGGGGAGCAGTTCTTC
TRBJ1-1 NA TRBV19 NA CASSIGGQGEAFF TGTGCCAGTAGTATCGGAGGGCAGGGTGAAGCTTTCTTT
TRBJ1-4 NA TRBV19 TRBD1 CASRDRDSLTNEKLFF TGTGCCAGTAGAGACCGGGACAGCCTAACTAATGAAAAACTGTTTTTT
TRBJ2-3 NA TRBV27 TRBD2 CASGTGGSTDTQYF TGTGCCAGCGGGACGGGGGGATCCACAGATACGCAGTATTTT
TRBJ1-1 NA TRBV6-5 NA CASSYSLGQRTEAFF TGTGCCAGCAGTTACTCACTAGGACAGCGGACTGAAGCTTTCTTT
TRBJ1-2 NA TRBV11-2 TRBD1 CASSLGTGAYSYTF TGTGCCAGCAGCCTCGGGACAGGGGCCTACAGCTACACCTTC
TRBJ2-2 NA TRBV5-1 TRBD2 CASSPAQAGDLNTGELFF TGCGCCAGCAGCCCGGCTCAGGCGGGGGACCTGAACACCGGGGAGCTGTTTTTT
TRBJ2-3 NA TRBV7-8 TRBD2 CASSLEASGTSTDTQYF TGTGCCAGCAGCTTAGAGGCTAGCGGGACTAGCACAGATACGCAGTATTTT
TRBJ1-5 NA TRBV2 TRBD1 CASSDGTASNQPQHF TGTGCCAGCAGTGACGGGACAGCCAGCAATCAGCCCCAGCATTTT
TRBJ2-2 NA TRBV30 NA CAWSVAGNTGELFF TGTGCCTGGAGTGTAGCCGGGAACACCGGGGAGCTGTTTTTT
TRBJ1-2 NA TRBV5-1 NA CASSADRLYGYTF TGCGCCAGCAGCGCCGACAGGCTCTATGGCTACACCTTC
TRBJ1-1 NA TRBV27 NA CASSHRGYSTEAFF TGTGCCAGCAGCCACAGAGGGTACTCGACTGAAGCTTTCTTT
TRBJ2-7 NA TRBV5-1 TRBD1 CASSPTGGHYEQYF TGCGCCAGCAGCCCGACAGGGGGGCATTACGAGCAGTACTTC
TRBJ2-2 NA TRBV2 NA CASLEAGELFF TGTGCCAGCCTAGAAGCCGGGGAGCTGTTTTTT
TRBJ2-5 NA TRBV7-9 TRBD1 CASSLADRARGDTTQYF TGTGCCAGCAGCTTAGCGGACAGGGCGCGAGGGGATACGACCCAGTACTTC
TRBJ1-4 few TRBV2 NA CASRPIATGDEKLFF TGTGCCAGCAGGCCGATCGCGACAGGTGATGAAAAACTGTTTTTT
TRBJ2-2 NA TRBV19 TRBD2 CASSIVLAGTGELFF TGTGCCAGTAGTATAGTTCTAGCGGGCACCGGGGAGCTGTTTTTT
TRBJ2-2 NA TRBV19 NA CASSPFGTSNTGELFF TGTGCCAGTAGCCCATTCGGGACATCGAACACCGGGGAGCTGTTTTTT